Included here is one TCR beta chain sequence, with context. This same CDR3 is encoded by further DNA sequences in the sample. The data were taken from a study of blood T cell repertoires in COVID-19. Looking at the study overall: Specimens from acute and convalescent COVID-19 originated in the United States, Italy and Spain. PBMCs, B-cell-depleted T cells, or T cells were the source of the cDNA or gDNA that made up the material.

CDR3 length: 15 amino acids. CDR1 LNHDA and CDR2 SQIVND come from the germline V gene (reference sequence). V was shortened by 3 bases and J by 0 bases, with 9 bases between the two germline ends. In the original analysis: Quantification of nucleated cells was approximated via reference gene primer amplification. Method: immunoSEQ multiplex PCR; TCRdb's copy keeps in-frame clones and lacks some. V and J calls and clone size come straight from that table; D and trimming were deduced from the DNA. This sample has about 98,000 clones; about 90% occur once, and the top ten carry around 4%. The source is a man between 18 and 35 years old with acute or convalescent COVID-19. Input material: peripheral blood. The gene calls are TRBV19 and TRBJ1-5; D is perhaps TRBD1 (5 bases). For the CDR3, the DNA is TGTGCCAGTAGTATGGGGCAGTATAGCAATCAGCCCCAGCATTTT. Protein product: CASSMGQYSNQPQHF.